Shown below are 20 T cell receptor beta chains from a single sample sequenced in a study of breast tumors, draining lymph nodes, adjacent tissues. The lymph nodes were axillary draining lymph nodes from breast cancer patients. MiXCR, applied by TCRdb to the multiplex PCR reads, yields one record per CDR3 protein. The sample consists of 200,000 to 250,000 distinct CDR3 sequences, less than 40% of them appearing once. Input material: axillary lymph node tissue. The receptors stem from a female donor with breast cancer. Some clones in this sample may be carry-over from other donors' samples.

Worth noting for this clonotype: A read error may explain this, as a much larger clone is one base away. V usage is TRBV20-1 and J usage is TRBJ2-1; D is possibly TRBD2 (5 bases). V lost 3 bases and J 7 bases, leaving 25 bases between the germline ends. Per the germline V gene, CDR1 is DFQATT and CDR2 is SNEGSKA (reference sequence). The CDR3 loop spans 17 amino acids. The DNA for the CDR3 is TGCAGTGCTAGTACCCCTGACCTAGCAACGTTCAATAATGAGCAGTTCTTC. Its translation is CSASTPDLATFNNEQFF.

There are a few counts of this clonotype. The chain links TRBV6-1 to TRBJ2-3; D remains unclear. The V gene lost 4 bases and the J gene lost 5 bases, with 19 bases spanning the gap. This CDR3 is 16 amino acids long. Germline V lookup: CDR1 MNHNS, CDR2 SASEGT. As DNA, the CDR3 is TGTGCCAGCAGTGTTCTCCGGGCCTCACCTCAAGATACGCAGTATTTT. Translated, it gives CASSVLRASPQDTQYF.

The CDR3 DNA reads as TGCAGTGCTAGGGGGGACAGGGGGATTATCACTAATTCACCCCTCCACTTT. Translation gives CSARGDRGIITNSPLHF. The rearrangement uses TRBV20-1 and TRBJ1-6, with 11 bases identical to TRBD1. The CDR3 has 17 residues. With 3 bases clipped from V and 6 bases from J, the junction kept 10 bases outside the gene matches. Germline V gene data show CDR1 as DFQATT and CDR2 as SNEGSKA (reference sequence).

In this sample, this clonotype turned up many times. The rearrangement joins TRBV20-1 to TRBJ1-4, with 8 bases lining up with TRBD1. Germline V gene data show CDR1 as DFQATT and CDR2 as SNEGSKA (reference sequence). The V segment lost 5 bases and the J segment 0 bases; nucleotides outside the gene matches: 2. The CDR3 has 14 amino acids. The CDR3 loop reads CSAWGQATNEKLFF. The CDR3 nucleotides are TGCAGTGCTTGGGGACAGGCAACTAATGAAAAACTGTTTTTT.

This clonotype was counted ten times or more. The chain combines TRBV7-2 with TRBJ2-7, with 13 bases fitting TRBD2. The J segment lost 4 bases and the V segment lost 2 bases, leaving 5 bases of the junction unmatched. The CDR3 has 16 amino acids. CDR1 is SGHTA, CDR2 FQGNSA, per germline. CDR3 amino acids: CASSLTGLAGLYEQYF. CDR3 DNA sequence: TGTGCCAGCAGCTTAACGGGACTAGCGGGACTGTACGAGCAGTACTTC.

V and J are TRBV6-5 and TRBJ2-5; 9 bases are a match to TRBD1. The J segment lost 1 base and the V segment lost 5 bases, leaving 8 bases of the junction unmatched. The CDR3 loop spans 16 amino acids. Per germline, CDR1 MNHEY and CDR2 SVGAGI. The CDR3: CASSQQGTGFQETQYF. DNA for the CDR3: TGTGCCAGCAGTCAACAGGGGACAGGGTTCCAAGAGACCCAGTACTTC.

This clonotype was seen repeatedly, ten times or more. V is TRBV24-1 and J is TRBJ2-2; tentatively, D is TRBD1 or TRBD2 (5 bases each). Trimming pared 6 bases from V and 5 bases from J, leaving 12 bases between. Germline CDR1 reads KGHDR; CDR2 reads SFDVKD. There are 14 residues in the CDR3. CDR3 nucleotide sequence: TGTGCCACCAGTCGGGACGGGAAAACCGGGGAGCTGTTTTTT. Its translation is CATSRDGKTGELFF.

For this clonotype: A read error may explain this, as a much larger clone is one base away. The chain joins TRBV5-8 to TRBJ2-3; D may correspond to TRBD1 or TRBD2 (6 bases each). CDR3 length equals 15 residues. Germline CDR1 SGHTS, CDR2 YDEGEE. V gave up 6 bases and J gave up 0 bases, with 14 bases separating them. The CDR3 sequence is CASNGGTTSTDTQYF. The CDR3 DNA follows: TGTGCCAGCAACGGCGGGACAACCAGCACAGATACGCAGTATTTT.

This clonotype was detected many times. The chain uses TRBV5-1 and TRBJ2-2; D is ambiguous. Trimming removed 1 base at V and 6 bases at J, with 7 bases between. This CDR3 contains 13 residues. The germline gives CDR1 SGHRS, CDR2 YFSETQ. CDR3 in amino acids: CASSLLPAGELFF. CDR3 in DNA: TGCGCCAGCAGCTTGTTACCTGCCGGGGAGCTGTTTTTT.

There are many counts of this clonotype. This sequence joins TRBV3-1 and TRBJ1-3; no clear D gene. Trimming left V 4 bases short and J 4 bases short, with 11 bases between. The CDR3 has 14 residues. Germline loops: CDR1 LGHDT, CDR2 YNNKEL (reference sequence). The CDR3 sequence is CASSPAAGGNTIYF. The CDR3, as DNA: TGTGCCAGCAGCCCCGCAGCCGGGGGAAACACCATATATTTT. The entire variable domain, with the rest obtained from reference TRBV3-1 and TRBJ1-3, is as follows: DTAVSQTPKYLVTQMGNDKSIKCEQNLGHDTMYWYKQDSKKFLKIMFSYNNKELIINETVPNRFSPKSPDKAHLNLHINSLELGDSAVYFCASSPAAGGNTIYFGEGSWLTVV.

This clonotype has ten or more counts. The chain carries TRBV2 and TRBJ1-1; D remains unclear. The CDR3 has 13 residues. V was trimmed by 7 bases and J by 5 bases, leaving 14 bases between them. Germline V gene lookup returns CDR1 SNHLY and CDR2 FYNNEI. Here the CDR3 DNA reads TGTGCCAGCAATGCAAACAGAGGGACTGAAGCTTTCTTT. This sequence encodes CASNANRGTEAFF.

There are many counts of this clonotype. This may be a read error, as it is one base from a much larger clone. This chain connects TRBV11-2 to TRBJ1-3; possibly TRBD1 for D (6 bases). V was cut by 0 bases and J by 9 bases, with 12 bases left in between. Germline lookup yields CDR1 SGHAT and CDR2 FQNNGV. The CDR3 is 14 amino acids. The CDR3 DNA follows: TGTGCCAGCAGCTTAGAGGCAGGGGCGGCCACCATATATTTT. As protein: CASSLEAGAATIYF.

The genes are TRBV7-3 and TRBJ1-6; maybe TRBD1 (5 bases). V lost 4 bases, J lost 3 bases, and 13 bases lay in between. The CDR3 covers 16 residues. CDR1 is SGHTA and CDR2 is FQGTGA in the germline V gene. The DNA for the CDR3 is TGTGCCAGCAGCTCAGCGGGGCTGGGCTATAATTCACCCCTCCACTTT. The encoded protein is CASSSAGLGYNSPLHF. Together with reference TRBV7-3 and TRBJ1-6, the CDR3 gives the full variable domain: GAGVSQTPSNKVTEKGKYVELRCDPISGHTALYWYRQSLGQGPEFLIYFQGTGAADDSGLPNDRFFAVRPEGSVSTLKIQRTERGDSAVYLCASSSAGLGYNSPLHFGNGTRLTVT.

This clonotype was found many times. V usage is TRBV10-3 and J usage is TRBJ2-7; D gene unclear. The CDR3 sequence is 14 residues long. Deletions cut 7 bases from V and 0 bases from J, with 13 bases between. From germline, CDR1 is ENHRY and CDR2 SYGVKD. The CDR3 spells CAINPGLSSYEQYF. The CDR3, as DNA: TGTGCCATCAACCCTGGGCTGAGCTCCTACGAGCAGTACTTC.

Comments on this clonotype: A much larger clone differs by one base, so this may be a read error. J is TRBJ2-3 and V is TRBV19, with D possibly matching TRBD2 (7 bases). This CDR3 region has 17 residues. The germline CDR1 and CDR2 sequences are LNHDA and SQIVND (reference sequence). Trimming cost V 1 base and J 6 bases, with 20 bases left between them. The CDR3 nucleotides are TGTGCCAGTAGTATAGCTGTCGGGGGGCCTACCCTTGATACGCAGTATTTT. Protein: CASSIAVGGPTLDTQYF.

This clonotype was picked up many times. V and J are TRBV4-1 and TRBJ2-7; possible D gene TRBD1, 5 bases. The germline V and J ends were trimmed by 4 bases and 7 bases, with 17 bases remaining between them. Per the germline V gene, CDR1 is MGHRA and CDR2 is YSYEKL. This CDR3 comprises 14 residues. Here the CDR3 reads CASSRSRAQGEQYF. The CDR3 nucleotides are TGCGCCAGCAGCCGGTCCCGCGCCCAGGGAGAGCAGTACTTC.

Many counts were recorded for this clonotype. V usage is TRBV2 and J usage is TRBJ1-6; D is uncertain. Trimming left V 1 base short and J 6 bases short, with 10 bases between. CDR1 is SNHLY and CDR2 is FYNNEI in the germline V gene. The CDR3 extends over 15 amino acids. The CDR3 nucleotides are TGTGCCAGCAGTGAAGTAGACTCCATTAATTCACCCCTCCACTTT. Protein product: CASSEVDSINSPLHF.

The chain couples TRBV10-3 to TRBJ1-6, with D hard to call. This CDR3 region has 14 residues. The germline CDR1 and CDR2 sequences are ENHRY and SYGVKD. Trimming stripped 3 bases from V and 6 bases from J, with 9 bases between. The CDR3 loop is CAISDPEINSPLHF. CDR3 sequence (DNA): TGTGCCATCAGTGACCCGGAGATTAATTCACCCCTCCACTTT.

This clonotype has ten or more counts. In DNA, the CDR3 is TGTGCCAGCTCAGACACGTATAGCAATCAGCCCCAGCATTTT. It is translated as CASSDTYSNQPQHF. This chain links TRBV6-1 with TRBJ1-5; the D is unclear. V was pared by 8 bases and J by 0 bases, with 11 bases between. Germline V gene sequence: CDR1 MNHNS, CDR2 SASEGT. The CDR3 covers 14 residues.

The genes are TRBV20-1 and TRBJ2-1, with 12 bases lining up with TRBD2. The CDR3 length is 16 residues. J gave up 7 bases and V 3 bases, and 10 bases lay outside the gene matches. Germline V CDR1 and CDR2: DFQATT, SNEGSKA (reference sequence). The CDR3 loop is CSARLLAGGPRNEQFF. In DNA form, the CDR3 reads TGCAGTGCTAGGCTTCTAGCGGGAGGGCCCCGGAATGAGCAGTTCTTC.